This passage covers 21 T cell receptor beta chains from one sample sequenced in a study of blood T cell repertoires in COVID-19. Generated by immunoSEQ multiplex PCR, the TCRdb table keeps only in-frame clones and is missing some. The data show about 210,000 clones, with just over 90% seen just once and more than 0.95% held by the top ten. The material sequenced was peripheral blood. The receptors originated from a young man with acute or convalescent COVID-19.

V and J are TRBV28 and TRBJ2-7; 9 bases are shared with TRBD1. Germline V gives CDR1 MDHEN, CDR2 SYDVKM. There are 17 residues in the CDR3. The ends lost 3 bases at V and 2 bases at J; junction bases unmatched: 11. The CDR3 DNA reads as TGTGCCAGCAGTTTTTTATCAGGACAGGGGTCCCCCTACGAGCAGTACTTC. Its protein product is CASSFLSGQGSPYEQYF.

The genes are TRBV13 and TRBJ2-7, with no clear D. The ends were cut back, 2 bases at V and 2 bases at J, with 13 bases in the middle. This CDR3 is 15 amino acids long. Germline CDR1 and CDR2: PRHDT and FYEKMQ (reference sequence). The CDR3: CASSLSFGKTYEQYF. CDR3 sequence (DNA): TGTGCCAGCAGCTTAAGTTTTGGCAAAACCTACGAGCAGTACTTC. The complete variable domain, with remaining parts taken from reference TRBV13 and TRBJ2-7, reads AAGVIQSPRHLIKEKRETATLKCYPIPRHDTVYWYQQGPGQDPQFLISFYEKMQSDKGSIPDRFSAQQFSDYHSELNMSSLELGDSALYFCASSLSFGKTYEQYFGPGTRLTVT.

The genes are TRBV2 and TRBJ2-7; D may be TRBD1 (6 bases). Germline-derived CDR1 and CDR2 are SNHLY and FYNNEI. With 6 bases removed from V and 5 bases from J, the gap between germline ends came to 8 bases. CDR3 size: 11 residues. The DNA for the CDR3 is TGTGCCAGCAGACAGGGAAACGAGCAGTACTTC. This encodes CASRQGNEQYF.

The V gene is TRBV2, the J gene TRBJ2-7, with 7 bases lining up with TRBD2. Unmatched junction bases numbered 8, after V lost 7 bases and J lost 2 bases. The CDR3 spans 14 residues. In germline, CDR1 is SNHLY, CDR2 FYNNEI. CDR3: CASTVSSGTYEQYF. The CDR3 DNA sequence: TGTGCCAGCACTGTCTCTAGCGGAACCTACGAGCAGTACTTC.

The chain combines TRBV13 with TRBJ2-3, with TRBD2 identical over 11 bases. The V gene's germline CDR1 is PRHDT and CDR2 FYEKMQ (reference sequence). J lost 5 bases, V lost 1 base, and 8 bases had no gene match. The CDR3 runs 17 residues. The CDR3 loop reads CASSLEGSGRVGDTQYF. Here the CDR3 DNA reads TGTGCCAGCAGCTTAGAGGGTAGCGGGAGGGTAGGAGATACGCAGTATTTT.

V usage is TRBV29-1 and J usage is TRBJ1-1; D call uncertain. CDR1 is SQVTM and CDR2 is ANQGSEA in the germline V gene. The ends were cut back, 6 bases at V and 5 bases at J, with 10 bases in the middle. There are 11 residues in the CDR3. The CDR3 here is CSVKRETEAFF. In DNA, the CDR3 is TGCAGCGTAAAACGGGAAACTGAAGCTTTCTTT. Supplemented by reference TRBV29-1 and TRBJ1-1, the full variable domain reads SAVISQKPSRDICQRGTSLTIQCQVDSQVTMMFWYRQQPGQSLTLIATANQGSEATYESGFVIDKFPISRPNLTFSTLTVSNMSPEDSSIYLCSVKRETEAFFGQGTRLTVV.

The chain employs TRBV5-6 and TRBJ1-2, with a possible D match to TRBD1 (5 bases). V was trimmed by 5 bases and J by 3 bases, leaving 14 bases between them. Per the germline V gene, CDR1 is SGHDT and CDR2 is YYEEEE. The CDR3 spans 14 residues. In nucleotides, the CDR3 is TGTGCCAGCAGGGGGTCTCCGACAGACTATGGCTACACCTTC. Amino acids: CASRGSPTDYGYTF.

CDR3 protein: CASRSPAGYYGYTF. The CDR3 nucleotides are TGTGCCAGCAGATCGCCCGCGGGCTACTATGGCTACACCTTC. The chain carries TRBV28 and TRBJ1-2; no clear D. Germline assignment: CDR1 MDHEN and CDR2 SYDVKM. Deletions cut 6 bases from V and 3 bases from J, with 14 bases between. The CDR3 contains 14 residues.

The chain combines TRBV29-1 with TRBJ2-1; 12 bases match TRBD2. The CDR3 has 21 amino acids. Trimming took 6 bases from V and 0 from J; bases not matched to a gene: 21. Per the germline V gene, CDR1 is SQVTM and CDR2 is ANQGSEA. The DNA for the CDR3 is TGCAGCGTGGGTATCCCGAGGGGACTAGCGGGCAAGACCCGCTCCTACAATGAGCAGTTCTTC. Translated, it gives CSVGIPRGLAGKTRSYNEQFF.

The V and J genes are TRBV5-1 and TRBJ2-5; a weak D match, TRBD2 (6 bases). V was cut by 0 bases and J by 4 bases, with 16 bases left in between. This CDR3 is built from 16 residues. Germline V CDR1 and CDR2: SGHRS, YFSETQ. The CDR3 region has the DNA TGCGCCAGCAGCTTGGAAGGGTTGGGGGGTAGAGAGACCCAGTACTTC. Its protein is CASSLEGLGGRETQYF.

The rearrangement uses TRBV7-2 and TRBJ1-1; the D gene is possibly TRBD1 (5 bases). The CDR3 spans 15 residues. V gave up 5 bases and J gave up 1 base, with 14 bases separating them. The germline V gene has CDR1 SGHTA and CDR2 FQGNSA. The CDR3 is CASSLLGGGNTEAFF. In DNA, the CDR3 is TGTGCCAGCAGCCTTCTGGGGGGAGGGAACACTGAAGCTTTCTTT.

CDR3 protein: CASSLKTSGRLQETQYF. CDR3 sequence (DNA): TGTGCCAGCAGCCTTAAAACTAGCGGGAGACTCCAAGAGACCCAGTACTTC. V and J are TRBV3-1 (or the pseudogene TRBV3-2) and TRBJ2-5, with 11 bases aligning to TRBD2. Germline CDR1 is LGHDT and CDR2 is YNNKEL (reference sequence). Germline trimming cut 4 bases from V and 1 base from J; bases unmatched to any gene: 8. The CDR3 has 17 amino acids.

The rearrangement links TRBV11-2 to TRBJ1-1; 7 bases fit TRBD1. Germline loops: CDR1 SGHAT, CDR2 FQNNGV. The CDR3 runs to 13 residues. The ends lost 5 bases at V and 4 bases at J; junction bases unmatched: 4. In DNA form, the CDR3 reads TGTGCCAGCAGCACACAGGGGTCCACTGAAGCTTTCTTT. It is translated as CASSTQGSTEAFF. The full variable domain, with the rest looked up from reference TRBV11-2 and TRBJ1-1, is EAGVAQSPRYKIIEKRQSVAFWCNPISGHATLYWYQQILGQGPKLLIQFQNNGVVDDSQLPKDRFSAERLKGVDSTLKIQPAKLEDSAVYLCASSTQGSTEAFFGQGTRLTVV.

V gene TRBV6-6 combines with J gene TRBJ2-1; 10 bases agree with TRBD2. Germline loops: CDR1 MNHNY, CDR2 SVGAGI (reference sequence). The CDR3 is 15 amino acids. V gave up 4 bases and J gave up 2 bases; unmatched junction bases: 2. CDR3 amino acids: CASSLAGGPYNEQFF. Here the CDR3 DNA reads TGTGCCAGCAGTTTAGCGGGAGGACCCTACAATGAGCAGTTCTTC.

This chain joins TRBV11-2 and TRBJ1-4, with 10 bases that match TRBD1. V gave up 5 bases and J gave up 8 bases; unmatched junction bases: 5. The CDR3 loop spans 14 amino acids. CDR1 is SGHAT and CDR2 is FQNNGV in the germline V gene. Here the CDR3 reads CASSRDRGLEKLFF. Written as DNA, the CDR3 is TGTGCCAGCAGCCGCGACAGGGGGCTCGAAAAACTGTTTTTT.

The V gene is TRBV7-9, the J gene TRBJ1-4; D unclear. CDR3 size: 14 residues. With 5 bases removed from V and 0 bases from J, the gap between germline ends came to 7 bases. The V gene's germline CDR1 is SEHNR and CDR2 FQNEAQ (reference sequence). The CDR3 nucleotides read TGTGCCAGCAGCGAGATCGCAACTAATGAAAAACTGTTTTTT. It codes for CASSEIATNEKLFF.

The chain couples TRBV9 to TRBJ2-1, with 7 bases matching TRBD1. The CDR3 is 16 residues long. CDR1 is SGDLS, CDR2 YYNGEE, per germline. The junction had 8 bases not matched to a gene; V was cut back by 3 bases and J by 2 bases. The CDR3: CASSARDSGTYNEQFF. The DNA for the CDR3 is TGTGCCAGCAGCGCGAGGGACAGCGGAACCTACAATGAGCAGTTCTTC.

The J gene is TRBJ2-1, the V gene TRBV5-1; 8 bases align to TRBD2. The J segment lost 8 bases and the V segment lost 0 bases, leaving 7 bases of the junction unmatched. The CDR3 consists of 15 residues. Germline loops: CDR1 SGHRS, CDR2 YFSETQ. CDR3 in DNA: TGCGCCAGCAGCTTGGAGAGCGGGAGTGTCGATGAGCAGTTCTTC. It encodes CASSLESGSVDEQFF. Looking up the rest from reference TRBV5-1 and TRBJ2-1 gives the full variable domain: KAGVTQTPRYLIKTRGQQVTLSCSPISGHRSVSWYQQTPGQGLQFLFEYFSETQRNKGNFPGRFSGRQFSNSRSEMNVSTLELGDSALYLCASSLESGSVDEQFFGPGTRLTVL.

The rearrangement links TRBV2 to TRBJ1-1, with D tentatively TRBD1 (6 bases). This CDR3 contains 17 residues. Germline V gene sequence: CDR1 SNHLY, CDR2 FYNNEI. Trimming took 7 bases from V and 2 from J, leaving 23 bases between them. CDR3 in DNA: TGTGCCAGCAATCGAATGTCAGGGGTTTTTAAAAACACTGAAGCTTTCTTT. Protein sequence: CASNRMSGVFKNTEAFF.

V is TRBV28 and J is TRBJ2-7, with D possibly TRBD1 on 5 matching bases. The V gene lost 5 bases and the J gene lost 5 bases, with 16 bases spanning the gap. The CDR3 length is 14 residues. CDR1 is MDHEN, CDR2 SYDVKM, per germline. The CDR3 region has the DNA TGTGCCAGCAGTCCTAGGGTCAGGGTGAACGAGCAGTACTTC. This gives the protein CASSPRVRVNEQYF.

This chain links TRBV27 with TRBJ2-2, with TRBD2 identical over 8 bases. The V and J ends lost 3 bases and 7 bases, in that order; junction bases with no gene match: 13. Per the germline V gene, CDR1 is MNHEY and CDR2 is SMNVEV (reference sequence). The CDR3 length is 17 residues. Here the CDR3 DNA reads TGTGCCAGCAGTTTTTGGGGACTAGGAGGCTCCGGCGGGGAGCTGTTTTTT. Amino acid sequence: CASSFWGLGGSGGELFF.